Following are 17 T cell receptor gamma chains from one sample sequenced in a study of gamma delta lymphoproliferative disorders and STAT genes. TCRdb made new clone calls on the multiplex PCR reads using CATT. The table lists 1,100 or so gamma-chain clones, under 10% of them singletons, with around nine tenths in the top ten. The receptor sequences were amplified from genomic DNA of peripheral blood mononuclear cells. The sequenced sample consisted of blood. The receptors derive from a human donor with gamma-delta T-cell large granular lymphocyte leukemia.

V usage is TRGV9 and J usage is TRGJP. This CDR3 has 17 residues. The V gene's germline CDR1 is GITISATS and CDR2 ISYDGTV (reference sequence). J gave up 4 bases and V 2 bases, and 5 bases lay outside the gene matches. The CDR3 sequence: CALWEALQELGKKIKVF. The CDR3 region has the DNA TGTGCCTTGTGGGAGGCCCTCCAAGAGTTGGGCAAAAAAATCAAGGTATTT.

The chain combines TRGV3 with TRGJ1 or TRGJ2. Germline-derived CDR1 and CDR2 are VTNTFY and YDVSTARD (reference sequence). V was clipped by 3 bases and J by 3 bases; unmatched bases: 5. The CDR3 is made up of 13 amino acids. The CDR3 DNA is TGTGCCACCTGGGACCGATTTTATTATAAGAAACTCTTT. This translates into CATWDRFYYKKLF.

Within the sample, this clone is medium-sized (0.01 to 0.1%). The chain carries TRGV8 and TRGJP2. The trim removed 9 bases at V and 0 bases at J, leaving 1 base unmatched. The CDR3 has 12 residues. The germline V gene has CDR1 VENAVY and CDR2 YDSYNSRV. The CDR3 DNA reads TGTGCCACCCATAGTAGTGATTGGATCAAGACGTTT. Translated, it gives CATHSSDWIKTF.

To note about this clone: This may arise from a read error, as a much more abundant clone is one base away. Because the CDR3's place on the DNA is in doubt, the DNA is left out and the CDR3 is given as listed by TCRdb. The rearrangement uses TRGV11 and TRGJP2. TRGV11 is assigned to the ORF class and has an uncertain function. Termini included, the CDR3 measures 19 amino acids. CDR3 in amino acids: CTTVPAELVCYSSDWIKTF.

This clone rates as medium-sized. Within the sample, other DNA sequences also encode this same CDR3. V usage is TRGV3 and J usage is TRGJ1 or TRGJ2. V shed 0 bases and J 4 bases; nucleotides not matched to a gene: 3. The V gene's germline CDR1 is VTNTFY and CDR2 YDVSTARD (reference sequence). The CDR3 contains 13 residues. CDR3 sequence (DNA): TGTGCCACCTGGGACAGGCCGTATTATAAGAAACTCTTT. Residues: CATWDRPYYKKLF.

Relative to its sample, this clone is medium-sized. The chain combines TRGV11 with TRGJP1. TRGV11 is reported as an ORF; its role is uncertain. This CDR3 is 14 amino acids long. V was clipped by 8 bases and J by 3 bases; unmatched bases: 6. The CDR3 loop is CACWNSPTGWFKIF. The CDR3 bases are TGTGCCTGCTGGAATTCTCCCACTGGTTGGTTCAAGATATTT.

This clone is termed medium-sized. The V call is TRGV10, the J call TRGJ1 or TRGJ2. TRGV10 is an open reading frame whose function is uncertain. Losses at the gene ends were 8 bases for V and 3 bases for J; bases not matched to a gene: 2. The CDR3 loop spans 11 amino acids. DNA of the CDR3: TGTGCTGCGTGGGCTTATTATAAGAAACTCTTT. Its translation: CAAWAYYKKLF.

In its sample, this clone was seen many times. The chain recombines TRGV4 with TRGJ1 or TRGJ2. From germline, CDR1 is EGSTGY and CDR2 YDSYTSSV. CDR3 length: 12 residues. The J segment lost 9 bases and the V segment lost 5 bases, leaving 10 bases of the junction unmatched. The CDR3 loop reads CATWAPGGKKLF. CDR3 sequence (DNA): TGTGCCACCTGGGCCCCTGGGGGTAAGAAACTCTTT.

This clone has just a few counts. The chain carries TRGV9 and TRGJ1 or TRGJ2. This CDR3 spans 18 amino acids. V was pared by 0 bases and J by 3 bases, with 17 bases of the junction left unmatched. Germline loops: CDR1 GITISATS, CDR2 ISYDGTV (reference sequence). The CDR3 region is CALWEVPTIGVSYYKKLF. Written as DNA, the CDR3 is TGTGCCTTGTGGGAGGTGCCTACTATTGGAGTTTCTTATTATAAGAAACTCTTT.

This clone appeared a single time. The CDR3 sequence: CALWDTELGKKIKVF. CDR3 DNA: TGTGCCTTGTGGGATACAGAGTTGGGCAAAAAAATCAAGGTATTT. This chain connects TRGV9 to TRGJP. Trimming cost V 4 bases and J 6 bases; bases outside gene matches: 3. CDR1 is GITISATS and CDR2 is ISYDGTV in the germline V gene (reference sequence). This CDR3 is 15 amino acids long.

The chain couples TRGV9 to TRGJ1 or TRGJ2. Per the germline V gene, CDR1 is GITISATS and CDR2 is ISYDGTV (reference sequence). This CDR3 has 15 residues. The V and J ends lost 0 bases and 3 bases, in that order; junction bases with no gene match: 8. CDR3 bases: TGTGCCTTGTGGGAGGTGCACCGTATTTATTATAAGAAACTCTTT. Amino acid sequence: CALWEVHRIYYKKLF.

The chain links TRGV2 to TRGJ1 or TRGJ2. Germline CDR1 reads EGSNGY; CDR2 reads YDSYNSKV. The CDR3 runs 15 residues. The junction had 6 bases not matched to a gene; V was cut back by 0 bases and J by 1 base. CDR3 DNA sequence: TGTGCCACCTGGGACGGGCCATTAAATTATTATAAGAAACTCTTT. This translates into CATWDGPLNYYKKLF.

The rearrangement links TRGV4 to TRGJ1 or TRGJ2. The V gene end was trimmed by 4 bases and the J gene end by 3 bases; junction bases not matched to a gene: 6. There are 13 residues in the CDR3. The germline V gene has CDR1 EGSTGY and CDR2 YDSYTSSV. The CDR3 coding sequence is TGTGCCACCTGGGACGAGCCTTATTATAAGAAACTCTTT. Its translation is CATWDEPYYKKLF.

This clone was observed a few times. The TCRdb protein and the DNA translation do not line up at residue 6; the protein shown here was made by translating the DNA. The rearrangement joins TRGV8 to TRGJ1 or TRGJ2. The CDR3 runs 11 residues. Germline CDR1 VENAVY, CDR2 YDSYNSRV. V was clipped by 5 bases and J by 7 bases; unmatched bases: 5. As DNA, the CDR3 is TGTGCCACCTGGGTAGAATATAAGAAACTCTTT. Translating it yields CATWVEYKKLF.

This clone has ten or more counts. The chain couples TRGV3 to TRGJ1 or TRGJ2. The V gene's germline CDR1 is VTNTFY and CDR2 YDVSTARD (reference sequence). The CDR3 has 11 residues. After removal of 5 bases from V and 13 bases from J, the junction contained 11 bases not matched to a gene. The chain's CDR3 is CATWAIPCKLF. The DNA for the CDR3 is TGTGCCACCTGGGCAATCCCTTGTAAACTCTTT.

The rearrangement uses TRGV8 and TRGJ1 or TRGJ2. This CDR3 comprises 12 residues. Losses at the gene ends were 7 bases for V and 0 bases for J; bases not matched to a gene: 3. The V gene's germline CDR1 is VENAVY and CDR2 YDSYNSRV. The CDR3 DNA sequence: TGTGCCACCTGTGAGAATTATTATAAGAAACTCTTT. Translated, it gives CATCENYYKKLF.

There are a few counts of this clone. The rearrangement uses TRGV8 and TRGJP1. CDR3 size: 14 residues. V was clipped by 6 bases and J by 2 bases; unmatched bases: 6. Germline CDR1 is VENAVY and CDR2 is YDSYNSRV. In nucleotides, the CDR3 is TGTGCCACCTGGATTTGGACCACTGGTTGGTTCAAGATATTT. Translating gives CATWIWTTGWFKIF.